The source of this TCR beta chain is a study of blood T cell repertoires in COVID-19. Across the study: Acute and convalescent COVID-19 specimens originated in the United States, Italy and Spain. The analysed material was cDNA or gDNA that came from T cells, B-cell-depleted T cells, or PBMCs.

Looked up from germline, CDR1 is WSHSY and CDR2 is SAAADI. V was pared by 3 bases and J by 3 bases, with 9 bases between. The CDR3 has 13 residues. Original data processing: Researchers report that nucleated cell counts were estimated from reference gene primer amplification. Clones were sequenced by immunoSEQ multiplex PCR, and TCRdb holds only the in-frame ones, with some missing. V, J and clone size derive from that table, while D and trimming were established from the DNA sequence. In the table there are roughly 180,000 clones, 75% to 90% of which are singletons. Sequencing used peripheral blood. V usage is TRBV10-2 and J usage is TRBJ2-7, with unresolved D. The TCR was taken from a woman aged 60-75 years with acute or convalescent COVID-19. CDR3 protein: CASSDRGSYEQYF. The CDR3 DNA reads TGCGCCAGCAGTGATAGAGGCAGCTACGAGCAGTACTTC.